This T cell receptor (beta chain) was captured in a study of tumor-infiltrating lymphocytes in primary liver carcinoma. Study conclusions and caveats: With p = 0.039, the top-250-clone fraction in tumors significantly exceeded that in blood.

Looked up from germline, CDR1 is MNHNY and CDR2 is SVGAGI (reference sequence). The CDR3 has 17 residues. V shed 8 bases, J shed 4 bases, and the junction held 18 bases outside the gene matches. TCR beta cDNA came from 400 to 500 ng total RNA, primed with a constant-region primer. Amplification in three nested multiplex PCR rounds with slightly modified ARM-PCR gave rise to TCR beta libraries. Rounds one and two of PCR, each of 10 cycles, were primed with TRBV1-TRBV30 forward primers and a C-beta reverse primer. In TCRdb, the multiplex PCR reads were re-called with MiXCR into one record per CDR3 protein. Of approximately 110,000 distinct CDR3 sequences in the sample, roughly 85% were seen once. About this clonotype itself: Its specificity is not known.

The source material, about 19-30 mg of unsorted bulk tissue, was used to co-extract RNA and DNA. Surgery removed the patients' primary liver carcinoma. More than 75% viable tumor cells made up every tumor sample. This TCR derives from a man aged 35 to 55 with primary liver carcinoma and hepatitis B virus infection. The sequenced material came from liver tumor tissue from sampling region 3. The subset is: tumor region T3, left-lateral pole. V is TRBV6-6 and J is TRBJ2-7; 9 bases are a match to TRBD1. CDR3 amino acids: CASGPGLNRGQNYEQYF. The CDR3 coding sequence is TGTGCCAGCGGCCCTGGACTAAACAGGGGGCAGAATTACGAGCAGTACTTC.